A selection of T cell receptor beta chains follows, all from one sample in a study of early stage breast cancer tumors. Only in-frame clones appear in the TCRdb table, and some are missing; sequencing was by immunoSEQ multiplex PCR. Of 5,500 to 7,000 clones in the sample, roughly four fifths were seen once. Sequenced material: normal breast tissue next to the tumor. Every receptor here comes from a person between 35 and 49 years old with breast cancer. The CDR3 runs from the conserved cysteine through the conserved F or W. Each record gives: D gene, V gene, J gene, clone size, CDR3 DNA, CDR3 protein. A D gene is named only where the DNA matches it firmly. Where a row states a size, it is once, few, many or the class of an expanded clone; other rows omit it.

.,TRBV5-1,TRBJ2-3,once,TGCGCCAGCAGCACCATGGCTAGCACAGATACGCAGTATTTT,CASSTMASTDTQYF
.,TRBV19,TRBJ2-6,.,TGTGCCAGTAGTATTGACCCGACTGGGGCCAACGTCCTGACTTTC,CASSIDPTGANVLTF
TRBD1,TRBV19,TRBJ1-1,medium-sized,TGTGCCAGTAGTCGAATACAGGGGCACCGGATGAACACTGAAGCTTTCTTT,CASSRIQGHRMNTEAFF
TRBD2,TRBV5-4,TRBJ2-7,few,TGTGCCAGCAGCCCGGGGACTAGCTTATACGAGCAGTACTTC,CASSPGTSLYEQYF
TRBD1,TRBV19,TRBJ1-1,few,TGTGCCACCCGCCCCAGGGGGACCACTGAAGCTTTCTTT,CATRPRGTTEAFF
.,TRBV11-2,TRBJ2-6,.,TGTGCCAGCAGCCCCATAGGTCTCTCTGGGGCCAACGTCCTGACTTTC,CASSPIGLSGANVLTF
.,TRBV11-2,TRBJ2-7,few,TGTGCCAGCAGCTTATCTCACGAGCAGTACTTC,CASSLSHEQYF
.,TRBV19,TRBJ2-3,.,TGTGCCAGTAGTCCGGTTAGCACAGATACGCAGTATTTT,CASSPVSTDTQYF
.,TRBV27,TRBJ2-7,.,TGTGCCAGCAGCTCCATGGTGGGTAAGACAGGCCTCTCCTACGAGCAGTACTTC,CASSSMVGKTGLSYEQYF
.,TRBV10-3,TRBJ1-5,.,TGTGCCATCAGTGAGTCGGAGAGGAATCAGCCCCAGCATTTT,CAISESERNQPQHF
TRBD2,TRBV5-8,TRBJ2-1,.,TGTGCCAGCAGCTTGGCCTTCTCTTTAGCGGGGCTGTTCTTC,CASSLAFSLAGLFF
TRBD2,TRBV25-1,TRBJ2-5,.,TGTGCCAGCAGTCGAAGACGGGGGGTCAGGCAAGAGACCCAGTACTTC,CASSRRRGVRQETQYF
TRBD1,TRBV5-1,TRBJ2-7,few,TGCGCCAGCAGCACCGGACAGGGGATGGAGCAGTACTTC,CASSTGQGMEQYF
TRBD1,TRBV29-1,TRBJ1-2,.,TGCAGCTCCAGGACAGGGAATGGCTACACCTTC,CSSRTGNGYTF
.,TRBV7-2,TRBJ2-5,few,TGTGCCAGCAGCTTCCCCCTCAGGGGTCAAGAGACCCAGTACTTC,CASSFPLRGQETQYF
.,TRBV30,TRBJ1-2,.,TGTGCCTGGAATAAACGACCGACCAACTACGGCTACACCTTC,CAWNKRPTNYGYTF
.,TRBV7-7,TRBJ2-6,.,TGTGCTAGCAGCTTAGGGGCTGGGGCCAACGTCCTGACTTTC,CASSLGAGANVLTF
TRBD2,TRBV4-2,TRBJ2-1,.,TGTGCCAGCCGGGGACTAGCCGACAATGAGCAGTTCTTC,CASRGLADNEQFF
TRBD1,TRBV5-6,TRBJ2-5,once,TGTGCCAGCAGCTTAGGGACAGGGACGAGTGAGACCCAGTACTTC,CASSLGTGTSETQYF
TRBD1,TRBV5-1,TRBJ2-2,few,TGCGCCAGCAGCTTGGACAGGGGGCGCCGGGAGCTGTTTTTT,CASSLDRGRRELFF
.,TRBV7-9,TRBJ2-7,.,TGTGCCAGCAGCTCTCCCAACCGACTCGAGCAGTACTTC,CASSSPNRLEQYF
TRBD2,TRBV9,TRBJ2-3,.,TGTGCCAGCAGCGTAGATCGGGATAGCGGGGTCCTCACAGATACGCAGTATTTT,CASSVDRDSGVLTDTQYF
TRBD2,TRBV5-1,TRBJ2-7,.,TGCGCCAGCAGCTGGACTAGCGGGAGCTCCTACGAGCAGTACTTC,CASSWTSGSSYEQYF
.,TRBV10-3,TRBJ2-3,.,TGTGCCATCAGGGGGAAGCGGGGCACAGATACGCAGTATTTT,CAIRGKRGTDTQYF
.,TRBV11-2,TRBJ2-2,once,TGTGCCAGCAGCTTAGACCGCACCGGGGAGCTGTTTTTT,CASSLDRTGELFF
TRBD1,TRBV9,TRBJ2-2,.,TGTGCCAGCAGCCCTCGGACAGGGGGTGGCGGGGAGCTGTTTTTT,CASSPRTGGGGELFF
.,TRBV5-4,TRBJ2-7,.,TGTGCCAGCAGCTCGGACTCCGGGGGGCCTCACTACGAGCAGTACTTC,CASSSDSGGPHYEQYF
TRBD2,TRBV5-4,TRBJ2-3,.,TGTGCCAGCAGCGGGGATATACTAGCGGGAGGGGGTACGCAGTATTTT,CASSGDILAGGGTQYF
TRBD2,TRBV4-2,TRBJ2-3,.,TGTGCCAGCAGCCAAGTTGTACTAGCGGGCGCTAGCACAGATACGCAGTATTTT,CASSQVVLAGASTDTQYF
.,TRBV7-9,TRBJ2-7,.,TGTGCCAGCAGCCACCAAGCCTCCGAGCAGTACTTC,CASSHQASEQYF
.,TRBV19,TRBJ2-5,.,TGTGCCAGTAGTATGACTCCGGGGACCCAGTACTTC,CASSMTPGTQYF
.,TRBV27,TRBJ2-3,.,TGTGCCAGCAGTTTACAGCAGGGATGGACAGATACGCAGTATTTT,CASSLQQGWTDTQYF
TRBD1,TRBV29-1,TRBJ1-1,few,TGCAGCGTGGGCGGGACAGGGAACACTGAAGCTTTCTTT,CSVGGTGNTEAFF
.,TRBV4-2,TRBJ2-7,.,TGTGCCAGCAGCCCGGATGGGTCCACCTCGAAGGAGCAGTACTTC,CASSPDGSTSKEQYF
.,TRBV29-1,TRBJ1-2,.,TGCAGCGTTGCGACAAACTCGGCCTATGGCTACACCTTC,CSVATNSAYGYTF
.,TRBV21-1,TRBJ1-2,once,TGTGCCAGCAGTGGATTAGGACGGGACACCCGCTATGGCTACACCTTC,CASSGLGRDTRYGYTF
TRBD1,TRBV5-1,TRBJ1-1,.,TGCGCCAGCAGCTCGGGACAGCCGAACACTGAAGCTTTCTTT,CASSSGQPNTEAFF